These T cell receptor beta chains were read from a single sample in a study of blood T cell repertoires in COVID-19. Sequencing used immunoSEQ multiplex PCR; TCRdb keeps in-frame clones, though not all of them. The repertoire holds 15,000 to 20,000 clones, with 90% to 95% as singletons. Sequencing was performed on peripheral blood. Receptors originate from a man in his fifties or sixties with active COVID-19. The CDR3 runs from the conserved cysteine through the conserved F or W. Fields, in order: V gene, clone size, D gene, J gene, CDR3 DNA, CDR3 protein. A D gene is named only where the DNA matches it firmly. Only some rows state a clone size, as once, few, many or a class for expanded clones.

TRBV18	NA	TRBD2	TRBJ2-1	TGTGCCAGCTCACCATCTCGCGGGGGGGACAATGAGCAGTTCTTC	CASSPSRGGDNEQFF
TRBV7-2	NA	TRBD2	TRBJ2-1	TGTGCCAGCAGCGCAAATCCCATAGCGGGGGTCAACAATGAGCAGTTCTTC	CASSANPIAGVNNEQFF
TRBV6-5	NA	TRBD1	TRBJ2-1	TGTGCCAGCAGTTCCCTGGACAGGGGTGGGTTGTATGAGCAGTTCTTC	CASSSLDRGGLYEQFF
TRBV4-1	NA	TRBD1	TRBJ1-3	TGCGCCAGCAGCCATCAACGGCGGGTAACCGGGACAGACCCTCTGAGGAACACCATATATTTT	CASSHQRRVTGTDPLRNTIYF
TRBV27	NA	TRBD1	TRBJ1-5	TGTGCCAGCAGTTTGGGACAGGGGGCGGTAAATCAGCCCCAGCATTTT	CASSLGQGAVNQPQHF
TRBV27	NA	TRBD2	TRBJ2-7	TGTGCCAGCCTGCCCTTAGCGGGAAACTACGAGCAGTACTTC	CASLPLAGNYEQYF
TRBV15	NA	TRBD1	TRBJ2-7	TGTGCCACCAGCAGAGATAGGACAGGGGGCGTGTACGAGCAGTACTTC	CATSRDRTGGVYEQYF
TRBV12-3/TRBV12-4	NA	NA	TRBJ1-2	TGTGCCAGCAGTTTAAGCGGGCATGGCTACACCTTC	CASSLSGHGYTF
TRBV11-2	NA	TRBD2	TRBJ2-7	TGTGCCAGCAGCCCCCTCGTCGGGACTAGCATTTCCGAGCAGTACTTC	CASSPLVGTSISEQYF
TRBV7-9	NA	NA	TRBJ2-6	TGTGCCAGCAGCTTGGACAGCTCTGGGGCCAACGTCCTGACTTTC	CASSLDSSGANVLTF
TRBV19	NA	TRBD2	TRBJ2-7	TGTGCCAGTAGCAAGAGACTAGCGGGGTCCCCACCCTACGAGCAGTACTTC	CASSKRLAGSPPYEQYF
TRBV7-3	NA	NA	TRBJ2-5	TGTGCCAGCAGCCTATCAATCATGGAGACCCAGTACTTC	CASSLSIMETQYF
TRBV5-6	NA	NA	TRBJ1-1	TGTGCCAGCAGCTTGTGGGCGGGGGTGTTGGAAGCTTTCTTT	CASSLWAGVLEAFF
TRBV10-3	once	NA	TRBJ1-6	TGTGCCATCAGTGATTTCGATTCACCCCTCCACTTT	CAISDFDSPLHF
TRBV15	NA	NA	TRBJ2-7	TGTGCCACCAGCAGAGGGGCCCCCCCCTACGAGCAGTACTTC	CATSRGAPPYEQYF
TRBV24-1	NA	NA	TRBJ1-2	TGTGCCACCAGTGACACAGTCGGCGGCTACACCTTC	CATSDTVGGYTF
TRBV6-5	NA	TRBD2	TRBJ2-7	TGTGCCAGCAGGGCCGGGACTAGCGAGAACTACGAGCAGTACTTC	CASRAGTSENYEQYF
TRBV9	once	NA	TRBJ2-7	TGTGCCAGCAGCGTAGATGGGGCAGGGCCCGAGCAGTACTTC	CASSVDGAGPEQYF
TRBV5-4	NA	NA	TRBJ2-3	TGTGCCAGCAGCCAAACTAGCCAGGATACAGATACGCAGTATTTT	CASSQTSQDTDTQYF
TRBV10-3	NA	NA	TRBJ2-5	TGTGCCATCAGTCACGGGCGGGGCGGAGAGACCCAGTACTTC	CAISHGRGGETQYF
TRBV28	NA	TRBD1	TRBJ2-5	TGTGCCAGCAAAGAGGACAGGGATTTTACGACCCAGTACTTC	CASKEDRDFTTQYF
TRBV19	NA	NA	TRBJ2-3	TGTGCCAGTAGTATAAACATCCGCACAGATACGCAGTATTTT	CASSINIRTDTQYF
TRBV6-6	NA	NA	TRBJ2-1	TGTGCCAGCAGACCAGGGAGAGGGGGCAATGAGCAGTTCTTC	CASRPGRGGNEQFF
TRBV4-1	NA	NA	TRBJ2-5	TGCGCCAGCAGCGGCGGGGTTTTACAAGAGACCCAGTACTTC	CASSGGVLQETQYF
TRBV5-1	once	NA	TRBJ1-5	TGCGCCAGCAGCGAGGGTCTCAATCAGCCCCAGCATTTT	CASSEGLNQPQHF
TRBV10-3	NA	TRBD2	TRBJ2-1	TGTGCCATCAGTGAGTCGATTAGCGGGGGATACAATGAGCAGTTCTTC	CAISESISGGYNEQFF
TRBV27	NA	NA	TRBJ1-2	TGTGCCAGCAGGTCGTTACAGGGTGGCTACACCTTC	CASRSLQGGYTF
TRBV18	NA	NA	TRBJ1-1	TGTGCCAGCTCACCAGAGAGGTCGGGCACTGAAGCTTTCTTT	CASSPERSGTEAFF
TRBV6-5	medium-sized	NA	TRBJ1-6	TGTGCCAGCAGTCCTACAGGGCCCGATAATTCACCCCTCCACTTT	CASSPTGPDNSPLHF
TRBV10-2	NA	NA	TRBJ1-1	TGCGCCAGCAGTGAGTGGAGCAGCGAAGCTTTCTTT	CASSEWSSEAFF
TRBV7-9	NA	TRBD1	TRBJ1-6	TGTGCCAGCAGCTTAGGTGGGGGACAGTCTAATTCACCCCTCCACTTT	CASSLGGGQSNSPLHF
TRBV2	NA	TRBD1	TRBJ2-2	TGTGCCAGACAGGGGGCTCAAGGGTACACCGGGGAGCTGTTTTTT	CARQGAQGYTGELFF
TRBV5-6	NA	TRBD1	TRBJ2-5	TGTGCCAGCAGCTTGGGGACAGGGGCAGAGACCCAGTACTTC	CASSLGTGAETQYF